This entry lists 5 T cell receptor beta chains sequenced from one sample in a study of radiotherapy plus CTLA-4 blockade in lung cancer. TCRdb's copy holds only in-frame clones and misses some; the assay was immunoSEQ multiplex PCR. The table lists tens of thousands of clones, about 80% of them singletons. Sequences were derived from peripheral blood, sampled from a patient treated with radiotherapy plus ipilimumab. The receptors shown here come from a human donor with non-small cell lung cancer who had a complete response to radiotherapy plus ipilimumab.

This clone showed up just a few times. The V and J genes are TRBV19 and TRBJ1-6; 8 bases are shared with TRBD1. Germline CDR1 and CDR2: LNHDA and SQIVND (reference sequence). This CDR3 has 13 residues. The V segment lost 7 bases and the J segment 7 bases; nucleotides outside the gene matches: 3. CDR3 sequence reads: CASTGTGNSPLHF. DNA of the CDR3: TGTGCCAGTACCGGGACAGGCAATTCACCCCTCCACTTT.

J is TRBJ2-3 and V is TRBV6-5, with 11 bases that match TRBD1. V was clipped by 2 bases and J by 5 bases; unmatched bases: 6. The V gene's germline CDR1 is MNHEY and CDR2 SVGAGI. CDR3 size: 16 residues. CDR3 sequence reads: CASSYGGQGARDTQYF. In nucleotides, the CDR3 is TGTGCCAGCAGTTACGGAGGACAGGGGGCGCGAGATACGCAGTATTTT.

V is TRBV9 and J is TRBJ2-5; perhaps D is TRBD1 or TRBD2 (5 bases each). Between the trimmed V and J ends, which lost 2 bases and 4 bases, there was a span of 9 bases. Germline V gene sequence: CDR1 SGDLS, CDR2 YYNGEE. The length of the CDR3 is 13 residues. This CDR3 reads CASSVSGRETQYF. The CDR3 coding sequence is TGTGCCAGCAGCGTTTCGGGGCGAGAGACCCAGTACTTC.

CDR3 sequence (DNA): TGTGCCAGCAGCCCCGGTTCAGTGAAAGGCTACACCTTC. Translating it yields CASSPGSVKGYTF. This sequence joins TRBV11-3 and TRBJ1-2; D unresolved. The germline V gene has CDR1 SGHNT and CDR2 YENEEA. The CDR3 spans 13 residues. Between the trimmed V and J ends, which lost 5 bases and 8 bases, there was a span of 15 bases.

This chain joins TRBV20-1 and TRBJ1-1; D may be TRBD1 (5 bases). The CDR3 loop spans 11 amino acids. Trimming removed 4 bases from V and 10 bases from J, with 13 bases in between. Germline CDR1 DFQATT, CDR2 SNEGSKA (reference sequence). The CDR3 nucleotides are TGCAGTGCTATCACGGGGGTCAGAGCTTTCTTT. This encodes CSAITGVRAFF.